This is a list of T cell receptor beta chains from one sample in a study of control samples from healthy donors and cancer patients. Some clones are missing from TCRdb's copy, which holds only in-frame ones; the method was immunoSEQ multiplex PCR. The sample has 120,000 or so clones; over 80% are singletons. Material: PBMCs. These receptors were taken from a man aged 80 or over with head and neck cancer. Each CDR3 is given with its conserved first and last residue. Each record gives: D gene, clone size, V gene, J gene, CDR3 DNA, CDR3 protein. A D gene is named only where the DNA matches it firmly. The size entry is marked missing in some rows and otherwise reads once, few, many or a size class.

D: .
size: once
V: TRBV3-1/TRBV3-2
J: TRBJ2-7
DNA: TGTGCCAGCAGCCAAGAAGTCGGGACGTACCGCGAGCAGTACTTC
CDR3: CASSQEVGTYREQYF

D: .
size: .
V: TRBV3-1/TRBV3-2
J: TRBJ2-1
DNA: TGTGCCAGCAGCCAACAGGGAGATGAGCAGTTCTTC
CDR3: CASSQQGDEQFF

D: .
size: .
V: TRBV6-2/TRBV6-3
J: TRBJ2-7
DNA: TGTGCCAGCAGTAACCCTATTAGCGTCGCCTACGAGCAGTACTTC
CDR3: CASSNPISVAYEQYF

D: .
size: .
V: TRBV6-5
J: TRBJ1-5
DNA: TGTGCCAGCAGTTACGCAGGGAGCAATCAGCCCCAGCATTTT
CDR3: CASSYAGSNQPQHF

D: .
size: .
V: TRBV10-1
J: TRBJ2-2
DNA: TGCGCCAGCGGCTTGGTTCATGGCGGGGAGCTGTTTTTT
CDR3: CASGLVHGGELFF

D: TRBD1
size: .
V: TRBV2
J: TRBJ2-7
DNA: TGTGCCAGCAGAGATGGGACAGGGAGCCGTTACTACGAGCAGTACTTC
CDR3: CASRDGTGSRYYEQYF

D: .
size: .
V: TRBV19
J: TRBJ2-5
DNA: TGTGCCAGTAGTATCGGAAAGTGGGCGACCCAGTACTTC
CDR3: CASSIGKWATQYF

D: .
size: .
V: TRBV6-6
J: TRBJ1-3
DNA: TGTGCCAGCAGTCAACCACCAGTCGGACGGCGTAACACCATATATTTT
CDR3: CASSQPPVGRRNTIYF

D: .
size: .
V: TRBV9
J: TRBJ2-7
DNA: TGTGCCAGCAGCGTAGGGACAGCGGCCTACGAGCAGTACTTC
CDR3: CASSVGTAAYEQYF

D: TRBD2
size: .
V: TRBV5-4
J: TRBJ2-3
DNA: TGTGCCAGCAGCTTCGGGACTAGCTCTTATACGCAGTATTTT
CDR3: CASSFGTSSYTQYF

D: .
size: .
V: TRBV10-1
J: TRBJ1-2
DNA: TGCGCCAGCAGTGAGCAGGTGAACTATGGCTACACCTTC
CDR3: CASSEQVNYGYTF

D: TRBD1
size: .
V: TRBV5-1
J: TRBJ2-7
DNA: TGCGCCAGCAGCTTGGGACAGGGTTTTCCCGAGCAGTACTTC
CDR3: CASSLGQGFPEQYF

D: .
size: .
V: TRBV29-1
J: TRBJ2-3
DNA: TGCAGCGGTAGACAGGGAGGCAGGACAGATACGCAGTATTTT
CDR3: CSGRQGGRTDTQYF

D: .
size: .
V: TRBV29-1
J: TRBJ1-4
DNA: TGCAGCGTTGAGCTATCTGGAACTAATGAAAAACTGTTTTTT
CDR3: CSVELSGTNEKLFF

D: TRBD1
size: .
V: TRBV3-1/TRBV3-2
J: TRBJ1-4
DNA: TGTGCCAGCAGCCACCGGGACAGGACTGAAAAACTGTTTTTT
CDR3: CASSHRDRTEKLFF

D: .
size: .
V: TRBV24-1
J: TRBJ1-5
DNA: TGTGCCACCAGTGATTTTATGACACCTTATAGCAATCAGCCCCAGCATTTT
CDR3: CATSDFMTPYSNQPQHF

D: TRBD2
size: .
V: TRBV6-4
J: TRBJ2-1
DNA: TGTGCCAGCAGCCTAAGGGCTAGCGGGAGTTTTTATGATGAGCAGTTCTTC
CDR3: CASSLRASGSFYDEQFF

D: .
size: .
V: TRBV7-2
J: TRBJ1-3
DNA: TGTGCCAGCAGCTTAGTTCAGGGGTCGGACACCATATATTTT
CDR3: CASSLVQGSDTIYF

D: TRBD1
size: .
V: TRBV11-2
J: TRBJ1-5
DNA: TGTGCCAGCAGTCGAGCAGGGGGCGATCAGCCCCAGCATTTT
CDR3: CASSRAGGDQPQHF

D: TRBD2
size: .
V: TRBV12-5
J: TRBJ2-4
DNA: TGTGCTAGTGGTTTGGTACTCGGGGAGGGGTTATTGGACAAAAACATTCAGTACTTC
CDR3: CASGLVLGEGLLDKNIQYF

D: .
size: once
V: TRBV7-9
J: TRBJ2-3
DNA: TGTGCCAGCCCAAGGGAGGGACAGCTCACAGATACGCAGTATTTT
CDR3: CASPREGQLTDTQYF

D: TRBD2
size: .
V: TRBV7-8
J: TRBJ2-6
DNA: TGTGCCAGCAGCTTACTAGCGGGGGGGCCTGGGGCCAACGTCCTGACTTTC
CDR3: CASSLLAGGPGANVLTF

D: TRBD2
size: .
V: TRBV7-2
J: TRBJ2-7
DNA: TGTGCCAGCAGCCCCGATAGCGGGAGGCCCTACGAGCAGTACTTC
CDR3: CASSPDSGRPYEQYF

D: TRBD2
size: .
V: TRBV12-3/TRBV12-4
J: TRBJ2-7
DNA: TGTGCCAGCTCATCCCGGGGGGAGGAGCAGTACTTC
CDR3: CASSSRGEEQYF

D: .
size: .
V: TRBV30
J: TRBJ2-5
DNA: TGTGCCTGGCGGAAGTTGGGTGAGACCCAGTACTTC
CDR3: CAWRKLGETQYF

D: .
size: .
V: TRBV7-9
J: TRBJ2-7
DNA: TGTGCCAGCAGCTTAGGAGGGCCTACCTACGAGCAGTACTTC
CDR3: CASSLGGPTYEQYF

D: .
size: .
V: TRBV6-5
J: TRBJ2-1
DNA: TGTGCCAGCAGTTACAGGACTCGTTACAATGAGCAGTTCTTC
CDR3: CASSYRTRYNEQFF

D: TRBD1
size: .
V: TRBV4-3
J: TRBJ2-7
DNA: TGCGCCAGCAGCCGGATCGGGACAGGGAACTACGAGCAGTACTTC
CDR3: CASSRIGTGNYEQYF

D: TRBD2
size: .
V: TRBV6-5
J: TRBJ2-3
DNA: TGTGCCAGCAGTTACTCACCTAGCGGGGGCTTGGATACGCAGTATTTT
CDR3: CASSYSPSGGLDTQYF

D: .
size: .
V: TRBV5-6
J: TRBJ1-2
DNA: TGTGCCAGCAGCTTAGGCAGGGAAACCTATGGCTACACCTTC
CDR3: CASSLGRETYGYTF

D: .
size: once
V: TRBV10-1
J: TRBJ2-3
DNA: TGCGCCAGCAGTGCGTGGATATCTAGCACAGATACGCAGTATTTT
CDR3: CASSAWISSTDTQYF

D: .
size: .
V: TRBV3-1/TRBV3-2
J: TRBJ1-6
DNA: TGTGCCAGCAGCCAACGGGGTCAGGGGATGGATTCACCCCTCCACTTT
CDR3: CASSQRGQGMDSPLHF

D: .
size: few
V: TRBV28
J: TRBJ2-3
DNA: TGTGCCAGCAGTCTCCCGGGCAGGCGTACAGATACGCAGTATTTT
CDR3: CASSLPGRRTDTQYF

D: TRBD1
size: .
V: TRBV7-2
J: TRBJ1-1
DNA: TGTGCCAGCAGCAACTCAGGGGGCGGACACACTGAAGCTTTCTTT
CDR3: CASSNSGGGHTEAFF

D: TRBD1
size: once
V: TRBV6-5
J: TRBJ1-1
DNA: TGTGCCAGCAGGACAGGGCTGAACACTGAAGCTTTCTTT
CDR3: CASRTGLNTEAFF

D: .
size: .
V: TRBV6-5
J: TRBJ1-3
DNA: TGTGCCGTCCAAAGAGAAGGGTGGTCCACCATATATTTT
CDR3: CAVQREGWSTIYF

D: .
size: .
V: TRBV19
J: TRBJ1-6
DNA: TGTGCCAGTAGTATGTCAGACATTCTAAAGGGTAATTCACCCCTCCACTTT
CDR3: CASSMSDILKGNSPLHF

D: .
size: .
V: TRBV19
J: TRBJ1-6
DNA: TGTGCCAGTAGTCCCCGGGCACATAATTCACCCCTCCACTTT
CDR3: CASSPRAHNSPLHF

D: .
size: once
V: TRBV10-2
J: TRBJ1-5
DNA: TGCGCCAGCAGGGACTTGGCTAGCGGCAATCAGCCCCAGCATTTT
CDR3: CASRDLASGNQPQHF

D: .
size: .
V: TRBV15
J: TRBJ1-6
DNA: TGTGCCACCAGCCCCTCGGCAGGGGCAAATTCACCCCTCCACTTT
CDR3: CATSPSAGANSPLHF

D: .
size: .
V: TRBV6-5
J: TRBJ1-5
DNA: TGTGCCACCAGGGAGTACAGCGCAGGGCAGCCCCAGCATTTT
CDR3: CATREYSAGQPQHF

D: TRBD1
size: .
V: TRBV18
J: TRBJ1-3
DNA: TGTGCCAGCTCACCAGGGACAGGGCCCGCTGGAAACACCATATATTTT
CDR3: CASSPGTGPAGNTIYF

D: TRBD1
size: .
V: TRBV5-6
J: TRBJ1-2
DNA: TGTGCCAGCAGCCTTACAGGGGGCGCGGGCTACACCTTC
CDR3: CASSLTGGAGYTF

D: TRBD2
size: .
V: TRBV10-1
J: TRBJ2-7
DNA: TGCGCCAGCAGTGAGCGGGGGGGGTCTTTGCACGAGCAGTACTTC
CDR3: CASSERGGSLHEQYF